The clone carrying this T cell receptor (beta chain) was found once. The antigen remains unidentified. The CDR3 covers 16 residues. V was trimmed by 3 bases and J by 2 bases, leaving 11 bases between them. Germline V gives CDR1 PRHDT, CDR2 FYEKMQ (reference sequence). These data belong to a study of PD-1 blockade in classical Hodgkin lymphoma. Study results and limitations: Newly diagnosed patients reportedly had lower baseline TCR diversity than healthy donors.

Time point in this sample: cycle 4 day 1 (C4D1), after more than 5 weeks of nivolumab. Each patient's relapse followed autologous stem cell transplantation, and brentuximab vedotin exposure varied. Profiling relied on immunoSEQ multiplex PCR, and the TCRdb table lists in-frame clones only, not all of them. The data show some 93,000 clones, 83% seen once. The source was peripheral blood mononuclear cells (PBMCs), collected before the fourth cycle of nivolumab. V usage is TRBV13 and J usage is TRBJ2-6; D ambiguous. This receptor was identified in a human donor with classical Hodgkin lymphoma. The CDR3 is CASSFLRSTGANVLTF. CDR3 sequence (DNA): TGTGCCAGCAGCTTCCTGAGGAGTACTGGGGCCAACGTCCTGACTTTC. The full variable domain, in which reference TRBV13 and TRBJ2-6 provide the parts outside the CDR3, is AAGVIQSPRHLIKEKRETATLKCYPIPRHDTVYWYQQGPGQDPQFLISFYEKMQSDKGSIPDRFSAQQFSDYHSELNMSSLELGDSALYFCASSFLRSTGANVLTFGAGSRLTVL.